A selection of T cell receptor beta chains follows, all from one sample in a study of blood T cell repertoires in COVID-19. Method: immunoSEQ multiplex PCR; TCRdb's copy keeps in-frame clones and lacks some. The table lists about 190,000 clones, 70% to 80% of them singletons. Sample: peripheral blood. These receptors originate from a woman aged 45 to 65 with acute or convalescent COVID-19. Each CDR3 is given with its conserved first and last residue. The D gene is left open where the match is weak. A row's size may be missing; if present it is once, few, many or a size class.

abundance	v_gene	d_gene	j_gene	CDR3aa	CDR3nt
-	TRBV30	TRBD2	TRBJ2-2	CAWSVALGGGLNTGELFF	TGTGCCTGGAGTGTCGCTTTGGGGGGGGGACTGAACACCGGGGAGCTGTTTTTT
-	TRBV3-1/TRBV3-2	-	TRBJ1-1	CASSQASEAFF	TGTGCCAGCAGCCAAGCGTCCGAAGCTTTCTTT
-	TRBV5-6	-	TRBJ2-7	CASSGATAPTYEQYF	TGTGCCAGCAGCGGGGCGACAGCGCCCACCTACGAGCAGTACTTC
-	TRBV27	TRBD1	TRBJ2-1	CASSSGYRGSYNEQFF	TGTGCCAGCAGTTCAGGATACAGGGGATCCTACAATGAGCAGTTCTTC
-	TRBV9	TRBD2	TRBJ2-5	CASSVEAGGLKTQYF	TGTGCCAGCAGCGTAGAGGCGGGAGGGCTGAAGACCCAGTACTTC
-	TRBV11-2	-	TRBJ1-2	CAGSFRGDYGYTF	TGTGCCGGCAGCTTCAGGGGTGACTATGGCTACACCTTC
-	TRBV10-1	-	TRBJ1-1	CASDLRGGTLGAFF	TGCGCCAGCGACTTACGGGGGGGCACCCTGGGGGCTTTCTTT
-	TRBV7-8	-	TRBJ2-2	CASPREDNTGELFF	TGTGCCAGCCCTAGGGAGGATAACACCGGGGAGCTGTTTTTT
few	TRBV28	TRBD1	TRBJ1-1	CASNSQGARTEAFF	TGTGCCAGCAATTCACAGGGGGCGCGTACTGAAGCTTTCTTT
-	TRBV6-5	-	TRBJ1-2	CASSYLGGGRGYTF	TGTGCCAGCAGTTACTTAGGGGGAGGGAGGGGCTACACCTTC
-	TRBV28	TRBD2	TRBJ2-3	CASSPRLAGVGDTQYF	TGTGCCAGCAGTCCCCGACTAGCGGGAGTGGGAGATACGCAGTATTTT
-	TRBV12-3/TRBV12-4	-	TRBJ2-7	CASSRTPGEQYF	TGTGCCAGCAGCCGAACCCCAGGCGAGCAGTACTTC
-	TRBV18	-	TRBJ2-1	CASSPPGGSYNEQFF	TGTGCCAGCTCACCACCGGGGGGCTCCTACAATGAGCAGTTCTTC
once	TRBV7-2	-	TRBJ1-5	CASSFRGGQPQHF	TGTGCCAGCAGCTTTCGCGGAGGTCAGCCCCAGCATTTT
-	TRBV6-5	-	TRBJ1-5	CASSLDRINQPQHF	TGTGCCAGCAGCCTCGACAGGATTAATCAGCCCCAGCATTTT
-	TRBV25-1	TRBD2	TRBJ2-7	CASSQMTSGTLEQYF	TGTGCCAGCAGTCAAATGACTAGCGGGACGTTGGAGCAGTACTTC
-	TRBV19	TRBD2	TRBJ2-7	CASSGRTSGGYSEQYF	TGTGCCAGTAGTGGTCGGACTAGCGGGGGATACTCCGAGCAGTACTTC
-	TRBV5-4	-	TRBJ1-2	CASSFGATATNYGYTF	TGTGCCAGCAGCTTCGGTGCCACTGCTACTAACTATGGCTACACCTTC
once	TRBV9	-	TRBJ2-2	CASSVDGLNTGELFF	TGTGCCAGCAGCGTAGACGGACTGAACACCGGGGAGCTGTTTTTT
-	TRBV3-1/TRBV3-2	TRBD2	TRBJ2-3	CASSQVGRLALPDTQYF	TGTGCCAGCAGCCAAGTGGGGAGACTAGCATTACCAGATACGCAGTATTTT
-	TRBV11-2	-	TRBJ2-3	CASSPPTAFSTDTQYF	TGTGCCAGCAGCCCCCCGACAGCATTCAGCACAGATACGCAGTATTTT
-	TRBV12-5	-	TRBJ1-5	CASGLVQGREQPQHF	TGTGCTAGTGGTTTGGTACAAGGAAGGGAGCAGCCCCAGCATTTT
few	TRBV5-8	TRBD1	TRBJ1-6	CASSSRTGKNNSPLHF	TGTGCCAGCAGCTCCCGGACAGGGAAGAATAATTCACCCCTCCACTTT
-	TRBV13	TRBD1	TRBJ2-7	CASSRGDRGSYEQYF	TGTGCCAGCAGCCGCGGGGACAGGGGGTCCTACGAGCAGTACTTC
-	TRBV19	-	TRBJ1-2	CASRSRRDNYGYTF	TGTGCCAGTAGATCGCGTCGGGATAATTATGGCTACACCTTC
-	TRBV5-1	TRBD1	TRBJ2-7	CASSFGTGGAYEQYF	TGCGCCAGCAGCTTTGGGACAGGGGGGGCCTACGAGCAGTACTTC
-	TRBV19	-	TRBJ1-5	CASSTGGHQPQHF	TGTGCCAGTAGTACGGGGGGCCATCAGCCCCAGCATTTT
-	TRBV7-2	TRBD1	TRBJ2-7	CASSWGQPTSYEQYF	TGTGCCAGCAGCTGGGGACAGCCAACCTCCTACGAGCAGTACTTC
-	TRBV2	TRBD1	TRBJ1-4	CASIHNQGGGEKLFF	TGTGCCAGCATCCACAATCAGGGGGGCGGTGAAAAACTGTTTTTT
once	TRBV15	TRBD2	TRBJ2-7	CATSRVGTSAYEQYF	TGTGCCACCAGCAGAGTGGGGACTAGCGCCTACGAGCAGTACTTC
few	TRBV3-1/TRBV3-2	-	TRBJ2-1	CASSQARIESNEQFF	TGTGCCAGCAGCCAAGCTCGCATCGAGTCCAATGAGCAGTTCTTC
-	TRBV27	TRBD2	TRBJ2-7	CASSLSPSGRYEQYF	TGTGCCAGCAGTTTATCCCCTAGCGGAAGGTACGAGCAGTACTTC
-	TRBV28	TRBD1	TRBJ1-2	CASSPNRGTGDYGYTF	TGTGCCAGCAGCCCTAATAGAGGGACAGGGGACTATGGCTACACCTTC
-	TRBV27	TRBD1	TRBJ2-5	CASSQRQGAKETQYF	TGTGCCAGCAGTCAGCGACAGGGGGCGAAGGAGACCCAGTACTTC
-	TRBV4-3	-	TRBJ2-7	CASSQEFSGNYEQYF	TGCGCCAGCAGCCAAGAATTCTCCGGTAACTACGAGCAGTACTTC
-	TRBV14	TRBD1	TRBJ1-1	CASSRPGGLTEAFF	TGTGCCAGCAGCCGCCCAGGGGGGCTCACTGAAGCTTTCTTT
-	TRBV5-1	TRBD2	TRBJ2-1	CASSSGTSGPYSYNEQFF	TGCGCCAGCAGCTCCGGGACTAGCGGGCCCTACTCCTACAATGAGCAGTTCTTC
-	TRBV6-5	-	TRBJ2-3	CASSYSTTSQYF	TGTGCCAGCAGTTACTCGACTACCTCGCAGTATTTT
-	TRBV6-5	TRBD2	TRBJ2-2	CASRGLAINTGELFF	TGTGCCAGCAGGGGACTAGCGATCAACACCGGGGAGCTGTTTTTT
-	TRBV6-1	TRBD2	TRBJ2-3	CASSVSSGGPQDTQYF	TGTGCCAGCAGTGTTTCTAGCGGGGGGCCTCAAGATACGCAGTATTTT
few	TRBV5-4	TRBD1	TRBJ2-1	CASSLQGTPYNEQFF	TGTGCCAGCAGCTTACAGGGGACCCCCTACAATGAGCAGTTCTTC
-	TRBV12-5	TRBD2	TRBJ2-2	CASSGKRGGTGELFF	TGTGCTAGTTCGGGAAAACGGGGGGGTACCGGGGAGCTGTTTTTT
-	TRBV11-3	-	TRBJ2-7	CASSLDGGRDEQYF	TGTGCCAGCAGCTTAGACGGAGGGAGAGACGAGCAGTACTTC
-	TRBV3-1/TRBV3-2	-	TRBJ2-7	CASSQGSRVHEQYF	TGTGCCAGCAGCCAAGGGTCCAGGGTACACGAGCAGTACTTC
few	TRBV18	TRBD1	TRBJ2-1	CASSPSRGQYNEQFF	TGTGCCAGCTCACCCTCTAGGGGACAGTACAATGAGCAGTTCTTC
-	TRBV2	TRBD1	TRBJ1-1	CASRTGTGGTEAFF	TGTGCCAGCAGAACCGGGACAGGGGGCACTGAAGCTTTCTTT
-	TRBV19	-	TRBJ1-3	CASRRGEAGNTIYF	TGTGCCAGTAGGCGTGGGGAGGCTGGAAACACCATATATTTT
-	TRBV10-3	-	TRBJ1-2	CAISTRQATTNYGYTF	TGTGCCATCAGCACCCGACAGGCCACTACTAACTATGGCTACACCTTC
-	TRBV6-5	-	TRBJ1-5	CASVWKGNNQPQHF	TGTGCCAGCGTTTGGAAGGGGAACAATCAGCCCCAGCATTTT
-	TRBV11-2	-	TRBJ1-6	CASSQRGGYNSPLHF	TGTGCCAGCAGCCAACGGGGGGGGTATAATTCACCCCTCCACTTT
-	TRBV6-2/TRBV6-3	TRBD1	TRBJ2-7	CASSPGTGDYEQYF	TGTGCCAGCAGCCCCGGGACAGGGGATTACGAGCAGTACTTC
-	TRBV30	-	TRBJ1-2	CAWGSVRGYGYTF	TGTGCCTGGGGCTCAGTAAGGGGCTATGGCTACACCTTC
-	TRBV27	-	TRBJ1-5	CASSLSSGALQPQHF	TGTGCCAGCAGTTTATCATCAGGGGCTCTTCAGCCCCAGCATTTT